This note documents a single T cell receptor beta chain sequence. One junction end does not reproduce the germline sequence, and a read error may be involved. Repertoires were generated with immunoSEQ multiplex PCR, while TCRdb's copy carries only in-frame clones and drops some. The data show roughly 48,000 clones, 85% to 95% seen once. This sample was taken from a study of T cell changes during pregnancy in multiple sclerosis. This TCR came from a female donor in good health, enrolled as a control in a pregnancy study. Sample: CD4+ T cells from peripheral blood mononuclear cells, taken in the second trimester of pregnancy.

The CDR3 coding sequence is TGTGCCAGCAGCGTACTCGGTAGCGGGAGTCAAGAGCAGCACTTC. Translating gives CASSVLGSGSQEQHF. J is TRBJ2-7 and V is TRBV9, with 9 bases aligning to TRBD2. Germline assignment: CDR1 SGDLS and CDR2 YYNGEE. The CDR3 loop spans 15 amino acids. The full variable domain, in which reference TRBV9 and TRBJ2-7 provide the parts outside the CDR3, is DSGVTQTPKHLITATGQRVTLRCSPRSGDLSVYWYQQSLDQGLQFLIQYYNGEERAKGNILERFSAQQFPDLHSELNLSSLELGDSALYFCASSVLGSGSQEQHFGPGTRLTVT.